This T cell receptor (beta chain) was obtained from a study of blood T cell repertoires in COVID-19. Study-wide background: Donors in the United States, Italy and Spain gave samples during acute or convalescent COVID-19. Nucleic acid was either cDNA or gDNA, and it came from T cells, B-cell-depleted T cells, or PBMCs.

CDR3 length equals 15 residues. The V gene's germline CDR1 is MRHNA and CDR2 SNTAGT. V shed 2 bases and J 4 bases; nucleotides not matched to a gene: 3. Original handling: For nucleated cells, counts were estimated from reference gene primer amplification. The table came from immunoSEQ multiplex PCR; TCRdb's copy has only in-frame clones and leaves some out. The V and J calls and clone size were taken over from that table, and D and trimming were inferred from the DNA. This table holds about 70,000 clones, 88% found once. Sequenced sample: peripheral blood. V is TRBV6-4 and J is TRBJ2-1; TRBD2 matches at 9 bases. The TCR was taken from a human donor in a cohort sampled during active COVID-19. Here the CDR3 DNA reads TGTGCCAGCAGTGACGATACTAGCGGGTACAATGAGCAGTTCTTC. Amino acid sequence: CASSDDTSGYNEQFF.